This paragraph covers one T cell receptor beta chain sequence. What it binds is unknown. Amplification used 60 Vbeta primers and 13 Jbeta primers. Clones were sequenced by immunoSEQ multiplex PCR, and TCRdb holds only the in-frame ones, with some missing. The data show approximately 220,000 clones, 65% to 85% seen once. CDR3 size: 15 residues. Germline assignment: CDR1 SQVTM and CDR2 ANQGSEA. Trimming at V came to 6 bases and at J to 7 bases, leaving 12 bases not matched to a gene. These data come from a study of cytomegalovirus exposure and HLA in healthy donors. General observations from the study: Likely technical artifact: a cluster of highly shared sequence variants. Previously analyzed data showed that most TCR beta V segments were productive at a frequency of about 90% or about 30%.

The chain is built from TRBV29-1 and TRBJ1-4, with 9 bases matching TRBD1. This clonotype was sampled from a boy aged 2 to 10 in good health and CMV-seronegative. The sample taken for sequencing was PBMCs. The chain's CDR3 is CSVSTGGLGSEKLFF. The CDR3 nucleotides read TGCAGCGTCTCGACAGGGGGATTAGGTAGTGAAAAACTGTTTTTT.